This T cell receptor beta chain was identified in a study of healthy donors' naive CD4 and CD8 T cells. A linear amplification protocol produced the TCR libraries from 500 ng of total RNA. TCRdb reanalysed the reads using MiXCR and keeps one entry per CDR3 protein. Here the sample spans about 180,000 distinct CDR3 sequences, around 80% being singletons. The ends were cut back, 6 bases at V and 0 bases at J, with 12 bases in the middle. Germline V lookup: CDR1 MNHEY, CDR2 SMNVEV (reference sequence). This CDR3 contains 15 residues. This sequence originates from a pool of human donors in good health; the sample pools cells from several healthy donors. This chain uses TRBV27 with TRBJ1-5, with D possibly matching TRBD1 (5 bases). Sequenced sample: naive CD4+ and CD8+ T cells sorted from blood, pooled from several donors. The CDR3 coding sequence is TGTGCCAGCAGCGACAGTGCTCATAGCAATCAGCCCCAGCATTTT. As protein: CASSDSAHSNQPQHF.